A single TCR beta chain is shown here with its context. These data are taken from a study of blood T cell repertoires in COVID-19. Turning to the study itself: There were acute and convalescent COVID-19 samples, and they came from the United States, Italy and Spain. The cDNA or gDNA used as material had been derived from T cells, B-cell-depleted T cells, or PBMCs.

CDR1 and CDR2 from the germline V gene are DFQATT and SNEGSKA (reference sequence). The CDR3 is made up of 11 amino acids. Trimming pared 5 bases from V and 7 bases from J, leaving 11 bases between. One Seattle source followed patients from active infection through their disease course. In the source study's methods: Amplification with reference gene primers provided the estimates of nucleated cell counts. The protocol was immunoSEQ multiplex PCR, while the TCRdb copy is restricted to in-frame clones and leaves out a portion. V, J and clone size are those of that table, while D and trimming were read from the DNA. Here the sample spans hundreds of thousands of clones, about nine tenths being singletons.

The chain combines TRBV20-1 with TRBJ1-2; D is perhaps TRBD1 (5 bases). Sequenced sample: peripheral blood. This TCR was recovered from a woman aged 70-85 years with COVID-19, enrolled during active disease. The CDR3 here is CSAPRGGGYTF. CDR3 coding DNA: TGCAGTGCTCCACGGGGGGGTGGCTACACCTTC.